This is a list of T cell receptor beta chains from one sample in a study of CD4+ T cells in melanoma. Some clones are missing from TCRdb's copy, which holds only in-frame ones; the method was immunoSEQ multiplex PCR. This sample contains 87 clones. The specimen sequenced was a T cell line or clone, from whole sample or a sorted T cell fraction (not recorded which). The receptors here all came from a human donor with melanoma. Some clones in this sample may be carry-over from other donors' samples. Each CDR3 is given without its conserved first and last residue.

J gene: TRBJ2-1; V gene: TRBV19; CDR3 protein: ASRSGLAGVNEQF
J gene: TRBJ1-5; V gene: TRBV6-5; CDR3 protein: ASSYSGSNQPQH
J gene: TRBJ1-4; V gene: TRBV28; CDR3 protein: ASMGSRENEKLF
J gene: TRBJ1-4; V gene: TRBV6-1; CDR3 protein: ASSEARAGGSNEKLF
J gene: TRBJ1-1; V gene: TRBV19; CDR3 protein: ASSNQGLNTEAF
J gene: TRBJ1-3; V gene: TRBV6-6; CDR3 protein: ASSYSTGTGNTIY
J gene: TRBJ1-2; V gene: TRBV19; CDR3 protein: ASSTRLGDGYT
J gene: TRBJ2-1; V gene: TRBV19; CDR3 protein: ASSAPPAGREQF
J gene: TRBJ2-7; V gene: TRBV7-9; CDR3 protein: ASSPTSGRAFNEQY
J gene: TRBJ1-1; V gene: TRBV7-3; CDR3 protein: ASSNSGLGTEAF
J gene: TRBJ1-6; V gene: TRBV6-4; CDR3 protein: ASYKSQGGNSPLH
J gene: TRBJ2-2; V gene: TRBV29-1; CDR3 protein: SVVGESGTGELF
J gene: TRBJ1-2; V gene: TRBV28; CDR3 protein: ASSQNSYGYT
J gene: TRBJ2-3; V gene: TRBV28; CDR3 protein: ASSLIRTHTDTQY
J gene: TRBJ1-2; V gene: TRBV7-4; CDR3 protein: ASSDIAARKTYGYT
J gene: .; V gene: TRBV6-5; CDR3 protein: ASSYITRQETQY
J gene: TRBJ2-3; V gene: TRBV7-2; CDR3 protein: ASAWDSLAQY
J gene: .; V gene: TRBV5-5; CDR3 protein: ASSLAGGGYEQY
J gene: TRBJ2-4; V gene: TRBV6-5; CDR3 protein: ASSYSVQRAKNIQY
J gene: TRBJ2-2; V gene: TRBV18; CDR3 protein: ASSPVREATGELF
J gene: TRBJ2-7; V gene: TRBV6-9; CDR3 protein: ASSRQGAFWY